The clone carrying this T cell receptor (beta chain) occurred many times. Its target is not known. The CDR3 covers 13 residues. The germline V and J ends were trimmed by 5 bases and 4 bases, with 11 bases remaining between them. Per the germline V gene, CDR1 is SGHVS and CDR2 is FQNEAQ. The data were obtained in a study of Graves' ophthalmopathy and Graves' hyperthyroidism. Study findings and constraints: Blood also harbored most expanded thyroid clonotypes above 0.001 frequency.

PBMCs stemmed from over 9.5 ml of fresh peripheral blood. Amplifying from RNA transcripts, the study obtained TCR beta CDR3 regions. Following a first-round RT-PCR that used HTBI primers, a second-round multiplex PCR was carried out. A single record per CDR3 protein comes from TCRdb applying MiXCR to the multiplex PCR reads. The sample has hundreds of thousands of distinct CDR3 sequences; around 15% are singletons. The specimen was blood. The clonotype was recovered from a woman aged 25 to 39 with Graves' ophthalmopathy. The chain joins TRBV7-8 to TRBJ1-1; D is unclear. Here the CDR3 DNA reads TGTGCCAGCAGCCCTTACCTAGGCACTGAAGCTTTCTTT. Its protein product is CASSPYLGTEAFF.